This T cell receptor beta chain was recorded in a study of chemoradiotherapy in HPV16-positive cancers. Study information: A couple of HPV16-positive patients' cells yielded candidate HPV-specific clones and common motifs.

Turning to this clone: Its antigen is not known.

Whole-study findings and limits: During treatment, candidate HPV-specific clones and E7-related motifs expanded in tumor.

Over chemoradiotherapy, repertoires were sampled more than once. TCRdb's copy holds only in-frame clones and misses some; the assay was immunoSEQ multiplex PCR. The table includes some 15,000 clones, roughly nine tenths detected once. There are 15 residues in the CDR3. Germline CDR1 and CDR2: SGHTA and FQGNSA. The trim removed 1 base at V and 4 bases at J, leaving 6 bases unmatched. The chain carries TRBV7-2 and TRBJ1-2, with 7 bases lining up with TRBD1. The sequencing used blood, collected from a patient who underwent chemoradiotherapy. The receptor was isolated from a human donor with HPV-associated anogenital cancer. The CDR3 spells CASSLGQGRAYGYTF. CDR3 nucleotides: TGTGCCAGCAGCTTAGGACAGGGAAGAGCCTATGGCTACACCTTC. The full variable domain, its missing parts supplied by reference TRBV7-2 and TRBJ1-2, is GAGVSQSPSNKVTEKGKDVELRCDPISGHTALYWYRQSLGQGLEFLIYFQGNSAPDKSGLPSDRFSAERTGGSVSTLTIQRTQQEDSAVYLCASSLGQGRAYGYTFGSGTRLTVV.